The clone carrying this TCR beta chain was found a few times. Its antigen remains unidentified. The data derive from a study of cytomegalovirus exposure and HLA in healthy donors. Study summary: HLA-typed donors were the source of approximately 85 million unique TCRs, which an early data release held.

The study ran its PCR with 60 Vbeta and 13 Jbeta primers. TCRdb's copy holds only in-frame clones and misses some; the assay was immunoSEQ multiplex PCR. The table records 40,000 to 55,000 clones, about 60% of them present only once. With V trimmed by 3 bases and J by 13 bases, 5 bases remained unmatched. CDR3 length equals 13 residues. Germline V gives CDR1 MGHRA, CDR2 YSYEKL. Study-level points and caveats: Cytomegalovirus status was reportedly diagnosed by the classifier with high specificity and sensitivity. Generally TCR sequences proved uncommon, though certain public TCRs appeared in numerous donors. HLA restriction was apparent for most CMV-associated TCR beta chains in a later analysis.

The sample consisted of PBMCs. V usage is TRBV4-1 and J usage is TRBJ2-1; 11 bases agree with TRBD2. The sequence was collected from a man aged 60-69 years in good health and CMV-seropositive. The DNA for the CDR3 is TGCGCCAGCAGCCAGCTCGGGACTAGCGGTCAGTTCTTC. Amino acid sequence: CASSQLGTSGQFF.